This T cell receptor (beta chain) was retrieved from a study of control samples from healthy donors and cancer patients. Data came from immunoSEQ multiplex PCR; TCRdb stores just in-frame clones and leaves some out. The top ten hold under 15% of the sample, which has 85,000 to 95,000 clones, about 88% seen once. The CDR3 consists of 14 residues. The V gene lost 6 bases and the J gene lost 1 base, with 7 bases spanning the gap. Looked up from germline, CDR1 is SNHLY and CDR2 is FYNNEI. This clonotype was sampled from a woman in her sixties or seventies in good health. Input material: blood. The gene calls are TRBV2 and TRBJ2-6; possibly TRBD1 for D (6 bases). The CDR3 bases are TGTGCCAGCAGGGACAGTTCTGGGGCCAACGTCCTGACTTTC. Translating it yields CASRDSSGANVLTF. Variable domain in full (rest from reference TRBV2 and TRBJ2-6): EPEVTQTPSHQVTQMGQEVILRCVPISNHLYFYWYRQILGQKVEFLVSFYNNEISEKSEIFDDQFSVERPDGSNFTLKIRSTKLEDSAMYFCASRDSSGANVLTFGAGSRLTVL.